Here is one T cell receptor beta chain with its context. No cognate antigen has been identified for it. Per-base qualities were not stored, and no clone one base away is much larger. V is cut by 1 base and J by 2 bases, and the space between the germline ends is 10 bases. CDR1 and CDR2 are drawn from the germline V gene: SGHRS, YFSETQ. Including the terminal cysteine and phenylalanine, the CDR3 comprises 15 residues. Just CDR3 DNA is preserved here, 45 bases in frame from base 1. Participants were included only if at least one PBMC sample before ART initiation and at least two post-ART samples were available. Every participant with HIV received treatment in the United States of America. Before DNA extraction, cryopreserved samples of roughly 0.9-10 million PBMC were thawed and then washed. At the time of the earliest PBMC sample, participants with HIV were aged between about 20 and 55 years. Each participant contributed PBMC samples from 1-4 timepoints before ART initiation and 2-8 timepoints after ART initiation, with a median of 7 samples. For every participant, serial HIV viral load, CD4+ T-cell count, ART history and demographic data were obtained. A Qiagen kit on a QIAcube was used to extract genomic DNA from unsorted PBMC, with samples processed in batches of 12.

This sample is part of a study of long-term antiretroviral therapy in people with HIV (dated by TCRdb to between 2021 and 2024). In the study overall: Collection of the earliest samples took place about a decade ahead of the 2015 WHO recommendation for immediate ART, at a time when ART was typically delayed until CD4 counts fell. A retrospective serial study tested whether changes in peripheral blood TRB repertoire composition and diversity were associated with ART initiation and durable HIV suppression. The cohort contributed over 150 cryopreserved PBMC samples from around 30 adults with confirmed HIV infection, collected serially over a mean of around 6 years (range 1-12). No cross-contamination during QIAcube processing was shown when test extractions of a monoclonal T-cell line were performed alongside fewer than 35 polyclonal samples. Among the approximately 27 participants with HIV, about a dozen were female. Study-wide conclusions, independent of this receptor: Narrower CDR3 length ranges were observed in HIV repertoires than in controls, and an antigen-experienced repertoire with only a slight naive shift after ART was suggested by the network structure. At every time point, the repertoire was dominated by expanded TRB clones first identified before ART initiation, although this dominance fluctuated and, in many PLHIV, declined after ART. Starting ART was linked to a significant rise in TRB diversity, yet even after long-term ART the diversity remained significantly lower than in transplant donor controls. Inferences about post-ART repertoire changes were limited because no data were available on ART adherence, viral resistance or therapy changes. Because PBMC availability was limited, only the TCR beta chain was sequenced, with no alpha chain pairing. Because cell numbers in pre-ART samples were limited, unsorted PBMC were profiled instead of sorted CD4+ and CD8+ T cells. Samples dated from about 2004 to 2018, and the ART regimens used may be less effective than current ones.

Sequencing of the TRB variable region was done with the immunoSEQ hsTCRB v3.0 assay at survey level resolution. The targeted TRB sequencing depth was about 40,000-50,000 T-cell genomes per sample. Pooled TRB libraries were sequenced on an Illumina MiSeq with a v3 150-cycle kit. On the authors' methods: Repertoire analysis was run in R within a reproducible Nextflow workflow that covered QC, data transformation and analysis. LymphoSeq2, an R package for exploring AIRR-Seq data, was used to implement custom analyses. After excluding a handful of samples that yielded fewer than 5000 total TRB sequences, around 190 HIV repertoires remained for analysis. Of the roughly 190 retained HIV repertoires, 55 to 60 were collected before and roughly 130 after ART initiation. Repertoires were downsampled to 5000 TRB nucleotide sequences, with summary statistics averaged over 100 downsampling iterations. Only TRB sequences with CDR3 regions of at least seven amino acids were retained for analysis. Diversity was measured with a Shannon entropy-derived clonality score and the Gini coefficient. In repertoire networks, the top 5000 CDR3 amino acid sequences were linked whenever an edit distance of one separated two sequences. For TRB CDR3 amino acid sequences, GLIPH2 was used to predict antigen specificity groups and MHC restriction. CDR3 amino acid sequences were matched against VDJdb and McPAS-TCR to flag known CMV, EBV, HIV or tissue antigen associations. Pre-ART, post-ART and control groups were compared with Wilcoxon signed-rank tests and Holm-Bonferroni correction. What TCRdb holds here is the immuneACCESS table cut down to in-frame rearrangements. Part of the clones is not present; checked against another copy, under half of the missing clones reflect an unresolved V gene, and the others are unexplained. V and J calls plus clone size are reproduced from that table; the DNA served to infer D and trimming. The sample table lists under 45,000 clones, approximately 87% of them with a count of one. 4% to 4.5% of the sample is in the top ten clones.

Specimen: unsorted PBMCs, collected 1.2 years after starting antiretroviral therapy. The receptor comes from a woman aged 50 to 65 with HIV. The receptor chain draws on TRBV5-1 and TRBJ2-1; TRBD1 is possibly the D segment (5 matching bases). The DNA sequence is TGCGCCAGCAGCTTGACAGCAGGGACCTACAATGAGCAGTTCTTC. Its protein reads: CASSLTAGTYNEQFF. With the portions outside the CDR3 filled from the reference TRBV5-1 and TRBJ2-1 genes, the complete variable region becomes KAGVTQTPRYLIKTRGQQVTLSCSPISGHRSVSWYQQTPGQGLQFLFEYFSETQRNKGNFPGRFSGRQFSNSRSEMNVSTLELGDSALYLCASSLTAGTYNEQFFGPGTRLTVL.